The 14 T cell receptor beta chains reported below all come from one sample, sequenced in a study of blood T cell repertoires in COVID-19. Clones were sequenced by immunoSEQ multiplex PCR, and TCRdb holds only the in-frame ones, with some missing. In the table there are about 45,000 clones, over 70% of which are singletons. Specimen: peripheral blood. These receptors all stem from a man aged 65-85 years with acute or convalescent COVID-19.

The chain uses TRBV14 and TRBJ1-3; D remains ambiguous. CDR3 length: 18 residues. Germline V gives CDR1 SGHDN, CDR2 FVKESK. Trimming cost V 0 bases and J 2 bases, with 17 bases left between them. CDR3 sequence: CASSQEENIIPAGNTIYF. The CDR3 bases are TGTGCCAGCAGCCAAGAAGAGAATATTATACCCGCTGGAAACACCATATATTTT.

About this clone itself: The germline gene is not matched at one end of the junction; a read error may be the cause. The genes are TRBV7-7 and TRBJ2-5; the match to TRBD2 covers 7 bases. The germline CDR1 and CDR2 sequences are SSHAT and FNYEAQ (reference sequence). The CDR3 contains 14 residues. CDR3 in DNA: TGTGCTAGCAGCTTAGCGGGCAAAGGAGAGACCCAGTACTTC. This sequence encodes CASSLAGKGETQYF.

The chain is built from TRBV27 and TRBJ1-2, with 10 nucleotides matching TRBD1. The CDR3 is made up of 14 amino acids. J lost 7 bases, V lost 6 bases, and 8 bases had no gene match. CDR1 is MNHEY and CDR2 is SMNVEV in the germline V gene (reference sequence). The CDR3 sequence: CASSLDRGSSGYTF. As DNA, the CDR3 is TGTGCCAGCAGCTTGGACAGGGGGTCGTCTGGCTACACCTTC.

This chain joins TRBV12-3 or TRBV12-4 and TRBJ1-2; 9 nucleotides line up with TRBD1. The length of the CDR3 is 13 residues. With V trimmed by 7 bases and J by 8 bases, 8 bases remained unmatched. CDR3 region: CASTPGQGRGYTF. As DNA, the CDR3 is TGTGCCAGCACCCCGGGACAGGGACGGGGCTACACCTTC.

This rearrangement joins TRBV21-1 to TRBJ2-7; the table gives TRBD2 as D, unverified against the DNA. TRBV21-1 is a recognized pseudogene. The CDR3 covers 17 residues. CDR3 residues: CASSKTPSGGAAYEQYF. CDR3 DNA: TGTGCCAGCAGCAAAACCCCTAGCGGGGGGGCGGCCTACGAGCAGTACTTC.

This sequence joins TRBV6-1 and TRBJ1-1; TRBD1 matches at 7 bases. The CDR3 runs to 18 residues. From germline, CDR1 is MNHNS and CDR2 SASEGT. Losses at the gene ends were 2 bases for V and 3 bases for J; bases not matched to a gene: 15. The CDR3 region is CASSEKAGGSWTHTEAFF. CDR3 nucleotide sequence: TGTGCCAGCAGTGAAAAGGCAGGGGGGAGCTGGACTCACACTGAAGCTTTCTTT.

This clone has a single count. The chain recombines TRBV6-5 with TRBJ1-6; D is perhaps TRBD1 (6 bases). The CDR3 is made up of 14 amino acids. CDR1 is MNHEY, CDR2 SVGAGI, per germline. V lost 5 bases, J lost 7 bases, and 12 bases lay in between. The DNA of the CDR3 is TGTGCCAGCAGTCCCAGGGGCGAAAATTCACCCCTCCACTTT. Amino acids: CASSPRGENSPLHF.

V and J are TRBV2 and TRBJ2-3; possible D gene TRBD2, 7 bases. Germline V lookup: CDR1 SNHLY, CDR2 FYNNEI. The CDR3 covers 16 residues. The V and J ends lost 3 bases and 8 bases respectively, with 21 bases between them. The chain's CDR3 is CASSDEVGGPSGTQYF. DNA for the CDR3: TGTGCCAGCAGTGACGAGGTGGGGGGGCCCTCGGGTACGCAGTATTTT. The full variable domain, rest sourced from reference TRBV2 and TRBJ2-3, is EPEVTQTPSHQVTQMGQEVILRCVPISNHLYFYWYRQILGQKVEFLVSFYNNEISEKSEIFDDQFSVERPDGSNFTLKIRSTKLEDSAMYFCASSDEVGGPSGTQYFGPGTRLTVL.

J is TRBJ2-7 and V is TRBV28; 8 bases match TRBD1. After removal of 2 bases from V and 8 bases from J, the junction contained 11 bases not matched to a gene. CDR3 length: 15 amino acids. From germline, CDR1 is MDHEN and CDR2 SYDVKM. The CDR3 spells CASSLNGGQGIKQYF. CDR3 sequence (DNA): TGTGCCAGCAGTTTAAACGGAGGACAGGGCATTAAGCAGTACTTC. The full variable domain, completed using reference TRBV28 and TRBJ2-7, is DVKVTQSSRYLVKRTGEKVFLECVQDMDHENMFWYRQDPGLGLRLIYFSYDVKMKEKGDIPEGYSVSREKKERFSLILESASTNQTSMYLCASSLNGGQGIKQYFGPGTRLTVT.

The rearrangement links TRBV4-1 to TRBJ2-5; TRBD2 agrees at 7 bases. Germline CDR1 reads MGHRA; CDR2 reads YSYEKL. The junction had 4 bases not matched to a gene; V was cut back by 2 bases and J by 1 base. The CDR3 sequence is 15 residues long. The CDR3 DNA is TGCGCCAGCAGCCAAAACCGGGGGGTCCAAGAGACCCAGTACTTC. This translates into CASSQNRGVQETQYF.

The chain is built from TRBV19 and TRBJ2-2; 9 positions agree with TRBD2. The V gene end was trimmed by 3 bases and the J gene end by 4 bases; junction bases not matched to a gene: 6. Germline CDR1 and CDR2: LNHDA and SQIVND (reference sequence). The CDR3 runs to 16 residues. The CDR3, as DNA: TGTGCCAGTAGTATCCGCGGGGGGGCGAGCACCGGGGAGCTGTTTTTT. Its protein is CASSIRGGASTGELFF.

V is TRBV7-8 and J is TRBJ2-2; a possible D gene is TRBD1 (6 bases). The germline V and J ends were trimmed by 4 bases and 5 bases, with 17 bases remaining between them. Per germline, CDR1 SGHVS and CDR2 FQNEAQ. This CDR3 is built from 16 residues. CDR3 nucleotides: TGTGCCAGCAGCTCCATTGACAGGCTCAGGACCGGGGAGCTGTTTTTT. Protein sequence: CASSSIDRLRTGELFF.

This clone was observed a handful of times. The rearrangement links TRBV11-3 to TRBJ2-1; D not certain. Trimming left V 0 bases short and J 11 bases short, with 11 bases between. The CDR3 covers 13 residues. Germline loops: CDR1 SGHNT, CDR2 YENEEA. The CDR3: CASSLEPGPKQFF. Written as DNA, the CDR3 is TGTGCCAGCAGCTTAGAACCAGGCCCAAAGCAGTTCTTC. Full variable domain (remainder filled in from reference TRBV11-3 and TRBJ2-1): EAGVVQSPRYKIIEKKQPVAFWCNPISGHNTLYWYLQNLGQGPELLIRYENEEAVDDSQLPKDRFSAERLKGVDSTLKIQPAELGDSAVYLCASSLEPGPKQFFGPGTRLTVL.

V usage is TRBV4-2 and J usage is TRBJ2-5; D gene uncertain. V gave up 1 base and J gave up 3 bases, with 9 bases separating them. CDR3 length equals 14 residues. Germline loops: CDR1 LGHNA, CDR2 YNFKEQ. CDR3 DNA sequence: TGTGCCAGCAGCCAAGTTTGGTCAGAAGAGACCCAGTACTTC. It specifies CASSQVWSEETQYF.